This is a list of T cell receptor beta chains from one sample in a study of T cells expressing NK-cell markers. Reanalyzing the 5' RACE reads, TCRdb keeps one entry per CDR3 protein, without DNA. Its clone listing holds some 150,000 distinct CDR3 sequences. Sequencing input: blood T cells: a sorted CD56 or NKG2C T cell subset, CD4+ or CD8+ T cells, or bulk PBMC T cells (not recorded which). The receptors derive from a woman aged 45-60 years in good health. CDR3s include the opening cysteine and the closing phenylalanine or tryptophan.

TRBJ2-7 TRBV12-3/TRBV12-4 CASSYGPLAGDYEQYF
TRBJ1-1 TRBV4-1 CASSPDRGSRTEAFF
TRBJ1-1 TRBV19 CASTRGGANTEAFF
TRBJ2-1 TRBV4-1 CASSQRDRDNEQFF
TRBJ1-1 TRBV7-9 CASSAPGWVQAFF
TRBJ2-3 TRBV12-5 CASAPELGGGDTQYF
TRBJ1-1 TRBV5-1 CASRLRIDGYTEAFF
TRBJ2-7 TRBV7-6 CASSLAEGPFYEQYF
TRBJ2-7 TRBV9 CASSVGDGPYEQYF
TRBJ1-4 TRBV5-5 CASSLELTGGGGEKLFF
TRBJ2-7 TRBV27 CASSLTGWGYEQYF
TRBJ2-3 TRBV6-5 CASSSGLATDTQYF
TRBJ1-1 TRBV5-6 CASSLDLRAGRQDEAFF
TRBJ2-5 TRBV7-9 CASSLIRAQGRETQYF
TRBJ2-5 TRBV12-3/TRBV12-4 CASSLMGQGQETQYF
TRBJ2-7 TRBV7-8 CASSLGDSRYEQYF
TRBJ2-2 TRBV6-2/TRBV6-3 CAGLDLGTGELFF
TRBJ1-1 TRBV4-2 CASSAAGTENTEAFF
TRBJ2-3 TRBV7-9 CASSLVGSTDTQYF
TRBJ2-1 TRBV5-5 CASSLRWGDYNEQFF
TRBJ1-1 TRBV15 CATSRALYELLNTEAFF
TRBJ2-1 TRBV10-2 CATSLWGLSDPSFF
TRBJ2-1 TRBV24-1 CATQLAGGPHEQFF
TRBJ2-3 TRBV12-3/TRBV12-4 CASTKTDTQYF
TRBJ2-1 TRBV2 CASSSAGGSLSYNEQFF
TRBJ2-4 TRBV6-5 CASSYDYRLNIQYF